This T cell receptor beta chain was sequenced during a study of Graves' ophthalmopathy and Graves' hyperthyroidism (dated by TCRdb to between 2017 and 2018). About the study as a whole: Peripheral blood samples were taken at the time of initial diagnosis, before any treatment was given. The study used signatures of the TCR beta repertoire to tell Graves' ophthalmopathy apart from Graves' hyperthyroidism and to predict which patients would progress to ophthalmopathy. In total, 135 blood samples were TCR-sequenced: around 42 ophthalmopathy, approximately 80 hyperthyroidism and about 17 hyperthyroidism-to-ophthalmopathy patients. To explore V-J signatures that separate ophthalmopathy from hyperthyroidism, a discovery set of about a hundred patients was enrolled, consisting of 43 with ophthalmopathy and 57 with stable hyperthyroidism. An independent validation cohort was composed of fewer than 20 hyperthyroidism patients and approximately 15 patients who later progressed from hyperthyroidism to ophthalmopathy. T-cell repertoires of thyroid tissue and blood were compared in over 5 hyperthyroidism patients. After sampling, hyperthyroidism patients received methimazole starting at 30 mg daily, and ophthalmopathy patients received high-dose intravenous methylprednisolone. Broader findings and caveats from the paper: No statistical method was used to set the sample size in advance, and the investigators knew which group each participant was assigned to. Most of the expanded thyroid clonotypes with a frequency above 0.001 were also detected in blood, and it was suggested that the thyroid immune response may be reflected by blood repertoires. In validation, the model predicted ophthalmopathy progression with 70.59% sensitivity and less than 80% specificity; more than ten predicted patients were CT-confirmed with GO in a median of 6.5 months. Ophthalmopathy was separated from stable hyperthyroidism by the 13-signature model with just under 90% sensitivity and around 81% specificity in cross-validation and with 80%/75% in the test set.

Remarks on this clonotype: There is no known antigen for this receptor. Base quality data are lacking; no much larger clone is found one base away.

TCR beta CDR3 regions were amplified from RNA transcripts for repertoire sequencing. HTBI primers and the Qiagen OneStep RT-PCR kit were used in a first-round RT-PCR, which was followed by a second-round multiplex PCR, size selection and purification. Libraries were sequenced on an Illumina HiSeq2000 using paired-end 100 bp reads. Per the source publication's procedure: SOAPnuke was used to process the reads, throwing out any read that had adapters, had uncalled bases, had a mean Phred below 15, or lacked an exact constant-primer or identifier match. COPE v1.2.5 was used to merge the high-quality paired reads. Each unique nucleotide sequence was defined as a clonotype, and clonotypes were aligned to IMGT TRB V, D and J references with MiTCR v1.1. The analysis was limited to V-J combinations with a frequency above 0.0001, which together covered 99.2% of the repertoires. For each V-J combination, a TCR clonal expansion and chaos score was defined as the ratio of F50 clonal expansion to chaos observed in the TCRdist matrix. Features were reduced by Welch's t-statistics and random forest to roughly 14 V-J combinations, which fed a naive Bayes classifier. The Morisita-Horn index was used to measure how similar the thyroid and blood repertoires were. Through fastp at Q25 and MiXCR, TCRdb rebuilt clones from the public reads, retaining in-frame beta chains. Rows with one shared CDR3 protein collapse into an entry with the most common genes and DNA. TCRdb assigned the V and J calls; the authors' analysis was not used. The sample records 500,000 to 800,000 distinct CDR3 sequences, approximately 39% of which are singletons. Around 3.3% of the sample is in the top ten clones.

Ophthalmopathy patients had moderately to severely active disease, Clinical Activity Score of at least 3, NOSPECS grade of at least 4, and disease duration under 3 months. Patients with other autoimmune diseases, uncontrolled infections, pregnancy or lactation were excluded. Diagnosis was based on clinical symptoms, serum thyroxine, TRAb, thyroid ultrasound and orbital computed tomography. Using Ficoll-Paque density gradient centrifugation, PBMCs were isolated from 8.5 to 10 ml of fresh peripheral blood. Total RNA was extracted using Trizol reagent, and RNA quality was checked on an Agilent 2100 Bioanalyzer. V ends up 1 base short and J 5 bases short, with an unmatched junction base count of 8. CDR1 and CDR2 are drawn from the germline V gene: SGHVS, FQNEAQ. Spanning cysteine to phenylalanine, the CDR3 consists of 16 amino acids. Solely the CDR3 DNA is kept, with 48 bases framed from the first base.

The sample taken for sequencing was peripheral blood. Here the chain combines TRBV7-8 and TRBJ2-5, and 9 bases in between align with TRBD2. This clonotype was sampled from an adult man with Graves' ophthalmopathy. The sequence in DNA is TGTGCCAGCAGCTTAGACGGCGGGGGGGCGCGTGAGACCCAGTACTTC. It is translated as CASSLDGGGARETQYF.